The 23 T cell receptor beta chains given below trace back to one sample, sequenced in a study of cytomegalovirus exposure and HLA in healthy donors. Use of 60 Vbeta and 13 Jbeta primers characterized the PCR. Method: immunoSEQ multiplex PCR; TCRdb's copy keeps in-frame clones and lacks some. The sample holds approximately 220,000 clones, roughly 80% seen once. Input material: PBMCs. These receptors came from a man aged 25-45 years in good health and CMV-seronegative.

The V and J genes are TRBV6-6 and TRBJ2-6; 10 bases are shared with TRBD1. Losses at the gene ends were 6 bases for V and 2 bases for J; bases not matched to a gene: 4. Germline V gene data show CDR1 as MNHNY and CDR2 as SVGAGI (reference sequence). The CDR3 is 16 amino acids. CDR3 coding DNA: TGTGCCAGCAGGGGACAGGGGAGGGCTGGGGCCAACGTCCTGACTTTC. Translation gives CASRGQGRAGANVLTF.

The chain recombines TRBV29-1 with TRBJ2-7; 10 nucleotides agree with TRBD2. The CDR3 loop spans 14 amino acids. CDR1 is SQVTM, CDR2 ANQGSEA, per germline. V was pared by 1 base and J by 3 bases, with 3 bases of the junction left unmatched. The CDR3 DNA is TGCAGCGTTGAAGCCTCTAGCGGGGGCTACGAGCAGTACTTC. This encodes CSVEASSGGYEQYF.

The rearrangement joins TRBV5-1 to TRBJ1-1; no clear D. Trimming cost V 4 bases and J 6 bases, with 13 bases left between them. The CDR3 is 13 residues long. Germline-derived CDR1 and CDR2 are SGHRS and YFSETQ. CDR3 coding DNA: TGCGCCAGCAGCGCGGCTTTGTCGGCTGAAGCTTTCTTT. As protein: CASSAALSAEAFF.

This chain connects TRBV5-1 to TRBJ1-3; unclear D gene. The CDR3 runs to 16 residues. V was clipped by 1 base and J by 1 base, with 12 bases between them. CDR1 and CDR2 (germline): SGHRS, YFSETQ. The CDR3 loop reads CASSLSSISSGNTIYF. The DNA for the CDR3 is TGCGCCAGCAGCTTGAGCTCTATAAGTTCTGGAAACACCATATATTTT.

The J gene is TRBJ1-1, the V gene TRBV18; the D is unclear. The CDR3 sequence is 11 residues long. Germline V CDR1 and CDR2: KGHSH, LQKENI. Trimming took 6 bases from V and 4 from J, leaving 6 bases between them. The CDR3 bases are TGTGCCAGCTCGGTCAGCACTGAAGCTTTCTTT. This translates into CASSVSTEAFF.

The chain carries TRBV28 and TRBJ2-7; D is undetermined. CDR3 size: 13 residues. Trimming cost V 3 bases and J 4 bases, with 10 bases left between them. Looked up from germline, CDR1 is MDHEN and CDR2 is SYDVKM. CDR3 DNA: TGTGCCAGCAGTTTTCAGAACGGGTACGAGCAGTACTTC. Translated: CASSFQNGYEQYF.

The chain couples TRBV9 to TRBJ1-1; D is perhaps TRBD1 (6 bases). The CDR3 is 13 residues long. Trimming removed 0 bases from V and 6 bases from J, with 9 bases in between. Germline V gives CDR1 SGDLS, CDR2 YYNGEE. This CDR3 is CASSVGGQAEAFF. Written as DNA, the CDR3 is TGTGCCAGCAGCGTAGGGGGGCAGGCTGAAGCTTTCTTT.

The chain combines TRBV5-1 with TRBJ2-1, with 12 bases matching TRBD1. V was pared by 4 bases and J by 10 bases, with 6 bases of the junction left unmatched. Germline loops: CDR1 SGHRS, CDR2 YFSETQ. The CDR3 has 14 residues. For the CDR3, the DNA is TGCGCCAGCAGCCCGGGACAGGGGGCGCAGGAGCAGTTCTTC. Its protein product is CASSPGQGAQEQFF.

CDR3 protein: CASSFPGQGTGELFF. In DNA, the CDR3 is TGTGCCAGCAGCTTTCCGGGACAGGGAACCGGGGAGCTGTTTTTT. The chain carries TRBV5-6 and TRBJ2-2; 9 bases line up with TRBD1. The V segment lost 2 bases and the J segment 5 bases; nucleotides outside the gene matches: 4. The germline CDR1 and CDR2 sequences are SGHDT and YYEEEE. The CDR3 loop spans 15 amino acids.

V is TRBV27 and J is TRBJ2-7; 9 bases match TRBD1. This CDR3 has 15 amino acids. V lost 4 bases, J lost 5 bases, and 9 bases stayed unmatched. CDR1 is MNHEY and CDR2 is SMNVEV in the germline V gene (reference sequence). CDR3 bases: TGTGCCAGCAGTTCGGCCGGGACAGGGAGAAACGAGCAGTACTTC. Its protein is CASSSAGTGRNEQYF.

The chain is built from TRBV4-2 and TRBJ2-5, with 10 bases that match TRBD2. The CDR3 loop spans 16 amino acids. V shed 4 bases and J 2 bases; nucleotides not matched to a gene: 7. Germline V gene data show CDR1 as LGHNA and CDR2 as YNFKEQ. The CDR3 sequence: CASSPRLAGLQETQYF. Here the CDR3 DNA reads TGTGCCAGCAGCCCTCGACTAGCGGGCTTACAAGAGACCCAGTACTTC.

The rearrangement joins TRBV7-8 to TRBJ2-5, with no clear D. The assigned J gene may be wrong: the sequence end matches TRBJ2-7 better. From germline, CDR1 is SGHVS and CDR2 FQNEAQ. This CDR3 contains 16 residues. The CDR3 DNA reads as TGTGCCAGCAGCTTCCGACTCGAGCTAGGTTCCTACGAGCAGTACTTC. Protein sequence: CASSFRLELGSYEQYF.

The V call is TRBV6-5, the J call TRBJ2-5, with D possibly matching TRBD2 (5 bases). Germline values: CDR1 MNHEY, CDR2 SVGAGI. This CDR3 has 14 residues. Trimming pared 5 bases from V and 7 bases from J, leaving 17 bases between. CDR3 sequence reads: CASSPGLASRTQYF. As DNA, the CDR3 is TGTGCCAGCAGTCCTGGACTGGCCTCGAGGACCCAGTACTTC.

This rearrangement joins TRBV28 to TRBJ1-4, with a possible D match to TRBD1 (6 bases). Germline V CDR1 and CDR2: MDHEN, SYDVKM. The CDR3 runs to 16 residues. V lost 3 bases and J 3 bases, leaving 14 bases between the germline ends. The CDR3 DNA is TGTGCCAGCAGTTTTGGGTCCCCAGGGGCTAATGAAAAACTGTTTTTT. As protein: CASSFGSPGANEKLFF.

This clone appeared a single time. This CDR3 is CASSPPGGYEQYF. In nucleotides, the CDR3 is TGTGCCAGCAGTCCCCCCGGCGGCTACGAGCAGTACTTC. The V and J genes are TRBV27 and TRBJ2-7; D remains unclear. This CDR3 has 13 amino acids. Germline CDR1 reads MNHEY; CDR2 reads SMNVEV (reference sequence). Trimming removed 5 bases at V and 3 bases at J, with 11 bases between.

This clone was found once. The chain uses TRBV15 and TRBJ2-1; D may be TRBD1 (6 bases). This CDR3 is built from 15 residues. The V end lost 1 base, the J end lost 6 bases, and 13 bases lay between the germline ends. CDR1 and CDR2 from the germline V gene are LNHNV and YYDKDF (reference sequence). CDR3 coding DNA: TGTGCCACCAGCAGAGGGGGGCAGGTGATCAATGAGCAGTTCTTC. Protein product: CATSRGGQVINEQFF. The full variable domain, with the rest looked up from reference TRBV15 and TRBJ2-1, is DAMVIQNPRYQVTQFGKPVTLSCSQTLNHNVMYWYQQKSSQAPKLLFHYYDKDFNNEADTPDNFQSRRPNTSFCFLDIRSPGLGDTAMYLCATSRGGQVINEQFFGPGTRLTVL.

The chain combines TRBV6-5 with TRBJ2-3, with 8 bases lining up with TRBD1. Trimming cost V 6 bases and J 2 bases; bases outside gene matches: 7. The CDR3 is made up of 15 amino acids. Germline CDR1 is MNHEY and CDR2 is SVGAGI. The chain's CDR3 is CASRTGQGVTDTQYF. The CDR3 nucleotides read TGTGCCAGCAGGACCGGACAGGGAGTCACAGATACGCAGTATTTT.

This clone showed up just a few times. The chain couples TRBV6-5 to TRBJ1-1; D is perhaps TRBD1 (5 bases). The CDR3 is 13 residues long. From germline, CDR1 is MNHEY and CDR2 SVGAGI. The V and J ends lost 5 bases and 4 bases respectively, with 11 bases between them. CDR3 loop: CASSQGVRTEAFF. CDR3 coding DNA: TGTGCCAGCAGTCAAGGGGTGCGCACTGAAGCTTTCTTT.

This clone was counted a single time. Written as DNA, the CDR3 is TGTGCCAGCAGCATTCGGTTCCAGGACAGGAGAGAAAGCTCCTATAATTCACCCCTCCACTTT. Its translation is CASSIRFQDRRESSYNSPLHF. The chain carries TRBV7-3 and TRBJ1-6; 7 bases map to TRBD1. With V trimmed by 5 bases and J by 0 bases, 19 bases remained unmatched. The CDR3 contains 21 residues. Germline V CDR1 and CDR2: SGHTA, FQGTGA.

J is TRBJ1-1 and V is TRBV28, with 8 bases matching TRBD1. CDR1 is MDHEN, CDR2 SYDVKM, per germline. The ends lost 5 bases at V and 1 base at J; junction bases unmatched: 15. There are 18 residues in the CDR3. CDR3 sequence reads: CASSLSWTGRSTNTEAFF. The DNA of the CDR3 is TGTGCCAGCAGTCTCTCGTGGACAGGGCGCAGTACGAACACTGAAGCTTTCTTT.

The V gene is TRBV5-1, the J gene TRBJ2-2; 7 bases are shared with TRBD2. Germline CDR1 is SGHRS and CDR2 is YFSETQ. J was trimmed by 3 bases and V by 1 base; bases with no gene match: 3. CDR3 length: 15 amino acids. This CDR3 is CASSLPGGYTGELFF. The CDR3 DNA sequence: TGCGCCAGCAGCTTGCCGGGGGGATACACCGGGGAGCTGTTTTTT.

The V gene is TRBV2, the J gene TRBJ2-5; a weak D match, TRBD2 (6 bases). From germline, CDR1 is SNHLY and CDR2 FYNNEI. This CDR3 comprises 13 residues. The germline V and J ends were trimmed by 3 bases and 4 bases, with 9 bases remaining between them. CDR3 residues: CASSEGGGETQYF. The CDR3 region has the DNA TGTGCCAGCAGTGAGGGAGGTGGAGAGACCCAGTACTTC. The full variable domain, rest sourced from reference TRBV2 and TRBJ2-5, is EPEVTQTPSHQVTQMGQEVILRCVPISNHLYFYWYRQILGQKVEFLVSFYNNEISEKSEIFDDQFSVERPDGSNFTLKIRSTKLEDSAMYFCASSEGGGETQYFGPGTRLLVL.

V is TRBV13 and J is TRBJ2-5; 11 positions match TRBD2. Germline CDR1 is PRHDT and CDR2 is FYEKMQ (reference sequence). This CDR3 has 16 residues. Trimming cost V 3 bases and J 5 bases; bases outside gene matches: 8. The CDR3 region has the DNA TGTGCCAGCAGCTTTGGCCTAGCGGGGGGAGTGGAGACCCAGTACTTC. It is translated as CASSFGLAGGVETQYF.